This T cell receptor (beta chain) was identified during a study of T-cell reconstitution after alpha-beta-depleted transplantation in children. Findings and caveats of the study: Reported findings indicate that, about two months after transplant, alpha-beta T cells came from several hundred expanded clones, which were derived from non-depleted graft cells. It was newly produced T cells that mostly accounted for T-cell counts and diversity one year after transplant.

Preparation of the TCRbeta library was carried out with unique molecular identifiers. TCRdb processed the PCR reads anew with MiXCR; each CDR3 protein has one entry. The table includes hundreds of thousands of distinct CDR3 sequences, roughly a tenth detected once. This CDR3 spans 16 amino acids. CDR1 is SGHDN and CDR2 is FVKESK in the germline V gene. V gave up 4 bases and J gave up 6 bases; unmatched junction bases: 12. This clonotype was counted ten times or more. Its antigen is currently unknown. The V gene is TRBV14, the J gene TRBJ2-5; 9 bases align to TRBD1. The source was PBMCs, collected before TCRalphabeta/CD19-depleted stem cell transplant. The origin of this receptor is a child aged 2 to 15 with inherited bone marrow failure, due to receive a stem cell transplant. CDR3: CASSLMTGQGSQTQYF. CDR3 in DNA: TGTGCCAGCAGCCTCATGACGGGACAGGGTAGTCAGACCCAGTACTTC.